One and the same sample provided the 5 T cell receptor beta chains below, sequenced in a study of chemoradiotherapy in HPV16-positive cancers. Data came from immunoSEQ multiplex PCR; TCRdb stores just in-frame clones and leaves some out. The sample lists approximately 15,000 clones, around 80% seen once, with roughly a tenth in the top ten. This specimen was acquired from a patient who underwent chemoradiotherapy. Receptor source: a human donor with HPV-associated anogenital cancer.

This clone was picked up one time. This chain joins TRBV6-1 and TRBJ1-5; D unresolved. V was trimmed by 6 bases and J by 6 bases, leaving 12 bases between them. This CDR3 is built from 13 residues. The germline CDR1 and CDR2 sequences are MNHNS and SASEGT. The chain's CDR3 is CASSLPRGQPQHF. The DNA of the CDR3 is TGTGCCAGCAGCCTGCCCCGGGGTCAGCCCCAGCATTTT.

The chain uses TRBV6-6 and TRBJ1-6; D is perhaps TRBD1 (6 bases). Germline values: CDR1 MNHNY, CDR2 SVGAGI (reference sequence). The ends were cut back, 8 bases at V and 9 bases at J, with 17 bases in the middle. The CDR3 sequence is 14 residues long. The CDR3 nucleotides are TGTGCCAGCGGGGGGGTGGGGGCCGGTTCACCCCTCCACTTT. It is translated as CASGGVGAGSPLHF.

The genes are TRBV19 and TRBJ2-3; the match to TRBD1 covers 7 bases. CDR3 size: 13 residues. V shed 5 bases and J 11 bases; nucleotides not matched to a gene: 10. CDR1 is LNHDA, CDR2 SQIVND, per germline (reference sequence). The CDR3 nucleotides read TGTGCCAGTAGTCCCGGGGACAGTCGGGGGCAGTATTTT. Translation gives CASSPGDSRGQYF.

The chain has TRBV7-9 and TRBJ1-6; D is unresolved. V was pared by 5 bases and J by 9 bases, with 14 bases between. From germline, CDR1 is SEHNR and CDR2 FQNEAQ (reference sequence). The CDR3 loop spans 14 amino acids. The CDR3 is CASSRREGVSPLHF. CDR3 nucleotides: TGTGCCAGCAGCCGCCGAGAGGGCGTTTCACCCCTCCACTTT.

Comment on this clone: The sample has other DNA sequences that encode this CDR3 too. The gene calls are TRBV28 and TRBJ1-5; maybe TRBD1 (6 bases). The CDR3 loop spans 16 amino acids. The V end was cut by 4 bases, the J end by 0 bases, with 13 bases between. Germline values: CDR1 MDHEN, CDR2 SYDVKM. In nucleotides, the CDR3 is TGTGCCAGCAGTTCCTGGACAGATTATAGCAATCAGCCCCAGCATTTT. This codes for CASSSWTDYSNQPQHF.